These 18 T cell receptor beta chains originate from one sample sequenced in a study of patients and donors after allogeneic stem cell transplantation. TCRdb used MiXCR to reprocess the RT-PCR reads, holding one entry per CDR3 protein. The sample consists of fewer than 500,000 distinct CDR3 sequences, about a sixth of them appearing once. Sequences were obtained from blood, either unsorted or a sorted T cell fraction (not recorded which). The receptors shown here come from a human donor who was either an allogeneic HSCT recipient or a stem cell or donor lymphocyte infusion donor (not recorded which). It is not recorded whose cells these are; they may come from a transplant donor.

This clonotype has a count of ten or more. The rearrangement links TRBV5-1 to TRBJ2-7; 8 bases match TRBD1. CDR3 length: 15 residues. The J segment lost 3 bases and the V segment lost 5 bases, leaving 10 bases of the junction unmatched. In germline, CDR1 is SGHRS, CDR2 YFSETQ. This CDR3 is CASRVYGTGSYEQYF. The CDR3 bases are TGCGCCAGCAGGGTCTACGGGACAGGAAGCTACGAGCAGTACTTC.

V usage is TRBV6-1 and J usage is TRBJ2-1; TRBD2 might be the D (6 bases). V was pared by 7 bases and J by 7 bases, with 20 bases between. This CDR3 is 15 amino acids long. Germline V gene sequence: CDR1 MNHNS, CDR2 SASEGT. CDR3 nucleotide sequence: TGTGCCAGCAACGGACGGGAGAAAGGAAAAAATGAGCAGTTCTTC. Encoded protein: CASNGREKGKNEQFF.

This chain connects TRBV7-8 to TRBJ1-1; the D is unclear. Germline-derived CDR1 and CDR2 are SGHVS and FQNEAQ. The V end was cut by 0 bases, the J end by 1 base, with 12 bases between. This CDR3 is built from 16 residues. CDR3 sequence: CASSLASGEWNTEAFF. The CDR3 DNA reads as TGTGCCAGCAGCTTAGCATCTGGGGAGTGGAACACTGAAGCTTTCTTT.

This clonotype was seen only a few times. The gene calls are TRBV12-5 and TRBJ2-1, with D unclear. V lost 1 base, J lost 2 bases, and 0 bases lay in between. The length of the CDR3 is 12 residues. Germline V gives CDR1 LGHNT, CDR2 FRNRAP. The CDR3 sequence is CASGLAYNEQFF. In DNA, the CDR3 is TGTGCTAGTGGTTTGGCCTACAATGAGCAGTTCTTC.

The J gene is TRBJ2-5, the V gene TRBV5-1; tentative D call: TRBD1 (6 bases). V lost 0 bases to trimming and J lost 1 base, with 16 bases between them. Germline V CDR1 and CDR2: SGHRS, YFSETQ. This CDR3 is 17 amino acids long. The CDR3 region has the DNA TGCGCCAGCAGCTTGGGAATAACCCGACAGGTCCAAGAGACCCAGTACTTC. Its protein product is CASSLGITRQVQETQYF.

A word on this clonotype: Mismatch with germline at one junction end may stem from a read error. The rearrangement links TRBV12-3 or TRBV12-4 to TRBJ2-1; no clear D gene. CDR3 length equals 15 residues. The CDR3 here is CASSSPLVRDNEQIF. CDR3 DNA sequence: TGTGCCAGCAGTTCCCCTTTGGTAAGGGATAATGAGCAGATCTTC.

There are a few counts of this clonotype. The CDR3 spells CASSLGGRAEGYNEQFF. The CDR3 bases are TGTGCCAGCAGCTTAGGGGGGAGAGCGGAAGGCTACAATGAGCAGTTCTTC. This sequence joins TRBV11-1 and TRBJ2-1; D possibly matches TRBD1 or TRBD2 (5 bases each). The germline gives CDR1 SGHAT, CDR2 FQDESV (reference sequence). The V and J ends lost 1 base and 3 bases respectively, with 16 bases between them. This CDR3 has 17 amino acids.

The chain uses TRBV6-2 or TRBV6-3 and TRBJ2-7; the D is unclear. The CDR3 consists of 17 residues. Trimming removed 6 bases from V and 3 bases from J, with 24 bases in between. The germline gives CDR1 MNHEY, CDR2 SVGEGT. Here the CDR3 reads CASSFPIGRSSYYEQYF. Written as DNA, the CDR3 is TGTGCCAGCAGCTTCCCGATCGGCAGATCCTCATACTACGAGCAGTACTTC.

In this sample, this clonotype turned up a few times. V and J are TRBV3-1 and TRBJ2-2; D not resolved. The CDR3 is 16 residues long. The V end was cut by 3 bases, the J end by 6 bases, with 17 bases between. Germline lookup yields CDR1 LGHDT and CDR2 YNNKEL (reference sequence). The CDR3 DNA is TGTGCCAGCAGCCAGTTTGGTCGGAAGAGGCCCGGGGAGCTGTTTTTT. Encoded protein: CASSQFGRKRPGELFF.

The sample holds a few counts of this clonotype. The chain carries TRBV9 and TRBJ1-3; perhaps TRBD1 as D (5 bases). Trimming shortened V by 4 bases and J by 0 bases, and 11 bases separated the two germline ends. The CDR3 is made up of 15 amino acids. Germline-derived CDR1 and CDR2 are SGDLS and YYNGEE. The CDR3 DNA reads TGTGCCAGCAGCCCGGGACGGAACTCTGGAAACACCATATATTTT. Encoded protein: CASSPGRNSGNTIYF. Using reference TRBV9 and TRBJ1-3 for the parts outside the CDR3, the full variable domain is DSGVTQTPKHLITATGQRVTLRCSPRSGDLSVYWYQQSLDQGLQFLIQYYNGEERAKGNILERFSAQQFPDLHSELNLSSLELGDSALYFCASSPGRNSGNTIYFGEGSWLTVV.

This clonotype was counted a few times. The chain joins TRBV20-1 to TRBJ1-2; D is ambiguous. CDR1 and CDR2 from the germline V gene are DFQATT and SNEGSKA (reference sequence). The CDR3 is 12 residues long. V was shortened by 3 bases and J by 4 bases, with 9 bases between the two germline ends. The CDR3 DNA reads TGCAGTGCTAGGTCACAAGTCTATGGCTACACCTTC. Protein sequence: CSARSQVYGYTF.

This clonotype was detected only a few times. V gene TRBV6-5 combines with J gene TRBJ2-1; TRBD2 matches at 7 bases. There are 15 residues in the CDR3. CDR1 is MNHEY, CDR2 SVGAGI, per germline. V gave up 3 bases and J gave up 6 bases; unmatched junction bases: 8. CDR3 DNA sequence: TGTGCCAGCAGTTATTTGCGGGAGACCCTCAATGAGCAGTTCTTC. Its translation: CASSYLRETLNEQFF.

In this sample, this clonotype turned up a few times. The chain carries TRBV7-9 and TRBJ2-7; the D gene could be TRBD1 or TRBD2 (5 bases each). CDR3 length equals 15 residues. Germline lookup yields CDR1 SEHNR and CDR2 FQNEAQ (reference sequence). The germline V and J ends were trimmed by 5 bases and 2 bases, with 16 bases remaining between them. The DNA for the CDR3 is TGTGCCAGCAGCACCTCCGGGACGGCGACCTACGAGCAGTACTTC. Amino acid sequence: CASSTSGTATYEQYF.

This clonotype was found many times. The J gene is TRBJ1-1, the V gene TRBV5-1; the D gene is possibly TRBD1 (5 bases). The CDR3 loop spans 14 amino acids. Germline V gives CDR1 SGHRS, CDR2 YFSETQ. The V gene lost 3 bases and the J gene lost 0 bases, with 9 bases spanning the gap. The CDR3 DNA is TGCGCCAGCAGCTACGGGGCCTTGAACACTGAAGCTTTCTTT. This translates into CASSYGALNTEAFF.

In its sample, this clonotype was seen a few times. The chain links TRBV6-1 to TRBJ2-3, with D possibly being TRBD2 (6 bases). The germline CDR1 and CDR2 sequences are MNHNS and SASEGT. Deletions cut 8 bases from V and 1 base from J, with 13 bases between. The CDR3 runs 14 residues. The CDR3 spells CASSEGRGTDTQYF. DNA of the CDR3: TGTGCCAGCTCGGAGGGGAGAGGCACAGATACGCAGTATTTT.

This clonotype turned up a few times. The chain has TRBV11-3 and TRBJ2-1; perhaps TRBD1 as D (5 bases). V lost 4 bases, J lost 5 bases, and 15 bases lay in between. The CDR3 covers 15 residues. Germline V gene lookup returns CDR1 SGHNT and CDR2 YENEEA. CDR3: CASSSWQGSDNEQFF. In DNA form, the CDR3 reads TGTGCCAGCAGCTCTTGGCAGGGAAGCGACAATGAGCAGTTCTTC.

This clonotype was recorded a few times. The CDR3 reads CASSTRTGMGTEAFF. The CDR3 DNA reads TGTGCCAGCAGCACGCGGACAGGGATGGGCACTGAAGCTTTCTTT. The rearrangement joins TRBV7-2 to TRBJ1-1; TRBD1 agrees at 8 bases. V shed 5 bases and J 4 bases; nucleotides not matched to a gene: 9. The CDR3 covers 15 residues. Germline-derived CDR1 and CDR2 are SGHTA and FQGNSA.

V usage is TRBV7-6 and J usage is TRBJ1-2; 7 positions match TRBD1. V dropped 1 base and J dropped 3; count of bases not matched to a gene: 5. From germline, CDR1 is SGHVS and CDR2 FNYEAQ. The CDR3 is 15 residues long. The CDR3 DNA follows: TGTGCCAGCAGCTTAGGAAGGGGGCCACACTATGGCTACACCTTC. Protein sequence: CASSLGRGPHYGYTF. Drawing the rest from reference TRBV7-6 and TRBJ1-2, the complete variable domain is GAGVSQSPRYKVTKRGQDVALRCDPISGHVSLYWYRQALGQGPEFLTYFNYEAQQDKSGLPNDRFSAERPEGSISTLTIQRTEQRDSAMYRCASSLGRGPHYGYTFGSGTRLTVV.